Described below is a single TCR beta chain sequence and its context. This sample was included in a study of cytotoxic CD8 clonotypes in ibrutinib-treated CLL. The targeted sequencing depth was 1 in 200,000 to 1 in 1 million T cells. The data were produced by immunoSEQ multiplex PCR, yet TCRdb's version contains in-frame clones alone and is incomplete. This sample has about 200,000 clones, with approximately 75% found just once. The V end lost 7 bases, the J end lost 4 bases, and 19 bases lay between the germline ends. Germline CDR1 is MNHEY and CDR2 is SVGAGI. The CDR3 extends over 15 amino acids. This rearrangement joins TRBV6-5 to TRBJ1-2; D uncertain. Material: PBMCs, obtained after 12 months of ibrutinib treatment. This receptor was taken from a human donor with chronic lymphocytic leukemia. CDR3: CASTTGSGGGYGYTF. The DNA for the CDR3 is TGTGCCAGCACCACGGGTAGTGGAGGCGGCTATGGCTACACCTTC.